This TCR beta chain is from a study of blood T cell repertoires in COVID-19. Patients in Seattle were enrolled during active infection, then followed longitudinally. Authors' data handling: Nucleated cell counts were estimated from reference gene primer amplification. Some clones are missing from TCRdb's copy, which holds only in-frame ones; the method was immunoSEQ multiplex PCR. V, J and clone size are taken as reported in that table, and D and trimming were inferred from the DNA itself. This sample has about 420,000 clones, with 70% to 90% found just once. Trimming removed 1 base from V and 7 bases from J; junction bases left unmatched: 5. Germline loops: CDR1 SGHRS, CDR2 YFSETQ. This CDR3 contains 15 residues.

Input material: peripheral blood. The origin of this receptor is a young man with COVID-19, enrolled during active disease. The J gene is TRBJ2-1, the V gene TRBV5-1, with 10 bases identical to TRBD2. The CDR3 DNA is TGCGCCAGCAGCTTGAGTCTAGCGGGAGTAAATGAGCAGTTCTTC. Translation: CASSLSLAGVNEQFF. Full variable domain (remainder filled in from reference TRBV5-1 and TRBJ2-1): KAGVTQTPRYLIKTRGQQVTLSCSPISGHRSVSWYQQTPGQGLQFLFEYFSETQRNKGNFPGRFSGRQFSNSRSEMNVSTLELGDSALYLCASSLSLAGVNEQFFGPGTRLTVL.